The following is a T cell receptor (beta chain) sequence with its context. V dropped 8 bases and J dropped 4 bases, with 14 bases sitting between them. Germline V CDR1 and CDR2: SNHLY, FYNNEI. This CDR3 region has 13 residues. The source of the sample is a study of T cell changes during pregnancy in multiple sclerosis. Sequencing was performed with immunoSEQ multiplex PCR; in TCRdb, only in-frame clones are kept and a portion is missing. The sample yields around 75,000 clones, 89% seen once. The clonotype comes from a female donor in good health, enrolled as a control in a pregnancy study. The sequences come from peripheral blood, collected in the first trimester of pregnancy. V is TRBV2 and J is TRBJ1-2; D is unclear. Here the CDR3 DNA reads TGTGCCAGCCAAGACGGAGCGAGCTATGGCTACACCTTC. This gives the protein CASQDGASYGYTF.